This T cell receptor beta chain appears in the sequencing data of a study of naive and memory T cell subsets. CMV status came from CD4+ IFNgamma after overnight CMV lysate stimulation. Study-wide results and limits: Over 95% of naive TCR sequences appeared only once after error correction, unlike memory subsets. A few larger clonotypes appeared in naive repertoires, especially CD8, possibly memory cells re-expressing CD45RA. Gini index rose across naive, CM, EM and EMRA in CD4 and CD8.

About this clonotype: Its antigen is not known.

V lost 6 bases and J lost 6; bases outside the gene matches: 8. The CDR3 has 13 amino acids. CDR1 is DFQATT, CDR2 SNEGSKA, per germline (reference sequence). Both TRBC1 and TRBC2 were covered by a beta constant-region primer of two equimolar oligonucleotides. Four rounds of PCR amplified the ligated cDNA using nested alpha and beta constant-region primers plus SP2. Ligation attached a single-stranded oligonucleotide with a 12-nucleotide UMI and the SP2 primer to the cDNA 3' end. TCRdb redid the calling of the UMI-ligation and nested PCR reads with MiXCR, one entry per CDR3 protein. The sample yields around 93,000 distinct CDR3 sequences, over 9% seen once.

Sequencing was carried out using naive CD4+ T cells from blood. The chain is built from TRBV20-1 and TRBJ1-5; TRBD1 matches at 7 bases. The sequence came from a human donor in good health. The CDR3 DNA reads as TGCAGTGCGCTGACAGGGCGGCGTCAGCCCCAGCATTTT. The encoded protein is CSALTGRRQPQHF.